These T cell receptor beta chains were read from a single sample in a study of blood T cells in healthy people across ages. From the 5' RACE reads, TCRdb called clonotypes with MiXCR, one entry per CDR3 protein. This sample has 540,000 or so distinct CDR3 sequences, with under 30% found just once. These records were also assigned to another study, of T cells of mothers and their children.

The sequencing sample was made of blood. The receptors come from a boy aged 5-17 years in good health. CDR3s leave out the opening cysteine and the closing phenylalanine or tryptophan.

cdr3_aa v_call
AIFLGRGEQY TRBV2
ASSQRVGQGNEQY TRBV7-9
ASSLGLAGALQETQY TRBV5-5
ASSQEGTGHRNEQF TRBV4-1
ASSVEPGESETQY TRBV9
ATSRTSGIEPDTQY TRBV15
SARKGKSTDTQY TRBV20-1
SVEHGSSGANVLT TRBV29-1
ASSLAGLDTDTQY TRBV7-2
ASSYTRGGLNTEAF TRBV6-2/TRBV6-3
ASGFGAGGGEDTQY TRBV12-5
ASTLSEPGTSGLSSYNEQF TRBV3-1
ASTEVATEAF TRBV12-3/TRBV12-4
ATRDNDHRDHYT TRBV25-1
ASSYSGLTYNEQF TRBV6-5
ASSIINEQF TRBV12-3/TRBV12-4
ASSPKRLYRNTEAF TRBV4-3
ASSITDYNEQF TRBV6-6
SARVEAGTRYEQY TRBV20-1
ASSLSGGDEQY TRBV6-2/TRBV6-3
ASIQTNYGTGELF TRBV7-2
ASSSTGRSYNEQF TRBV6-2/TRBV6-3
ASSEELRTEAF TRBV6-4
ASSPPNSMHGYT TRBV7-6
SAAYNEQF TRBV20-1
ASSQDIGLSTDTQY TRBV4-1
ASRVSSRYEQY TRBV12-3/TRBV12-4
ASSLEGGSHEQY TRBV5-1
ASSLSAQNTEAF TRBV7-2
ASSQDRPNEQF TRBV4-3
ASSQESTANEKLF TRBV4-3